This TCR beta chain originates from a study of T-cell reconstitution after alpha-beta-depleted transplantation in children (dated by TCRdb to about 2016). Background on the whole study: T-cell immune reconstitution after TCRalphabeta/CD19-depleted allogeneic hematopoietic cell transplantation in children was quantitatively tracked in the study by means of TCR repertoire profiling.

The method behind the library was PCR. This sample was sequenced with an Illumina HiSeq 2500. To normalize quantification of the TCRbeta repertoire, the TCR libraries were built with molecular barcoding that relied on unique molecular identifiers. The public reads were quality trimmed at Q25 with fastp and then assembled into clones with MiXCR by TCRdb, keeping productive beta chains. When rows share a CDR3 protein, they turn into one entry using the most common DNA and genes. The table for this sample lists over 200,000 distinct CDR3 sequences; around 10% of them were counted only once. The ten largest clones add up to roughly 6.2% of the sample. Looking up the germline V gene (reference sequence) yields CDR1 DFQATT and CDR2 SNEGSKA. V is reduced by 6 bases and J by 4 bases, leaving a spacing of 19 bases between them. The CDR3 numbers 14 residues from cysteine through phenylalanine. Only CDR3 DNA is held: 42 bases, read in frame from base 1.

This clonotype was seen repeatedly, ten times or more. The clone's antigen remains unknown. Nothing much larger sits one base from this clone, and base qualities are not available. The receptor was isolated from a human donor who donated a stem cell graft to a child with acute lymphoblastic leukemia. Rearrangement joined TRBV20-1 to TRBJ2-7; TRBD2 is a weak D gene call, 7 bases matching. The sequenced sample was PBMCs from the stem cell graft donor, obtained from the stem cell graft. The DNA sequence is as follows: TGCAGTGCGTCGTACGGGGGGCCTGCGTACGAGCAGTACTTC. Protein translation: CSASYGGPAYEQYF.